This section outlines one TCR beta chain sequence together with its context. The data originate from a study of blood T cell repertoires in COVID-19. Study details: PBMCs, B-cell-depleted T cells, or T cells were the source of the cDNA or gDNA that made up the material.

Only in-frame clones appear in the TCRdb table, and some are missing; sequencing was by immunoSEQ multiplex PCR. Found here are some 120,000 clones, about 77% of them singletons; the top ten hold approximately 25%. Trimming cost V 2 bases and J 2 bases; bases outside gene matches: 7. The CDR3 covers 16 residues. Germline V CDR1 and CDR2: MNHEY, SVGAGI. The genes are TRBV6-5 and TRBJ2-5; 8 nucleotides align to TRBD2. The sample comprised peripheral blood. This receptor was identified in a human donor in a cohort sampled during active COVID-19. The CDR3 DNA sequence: TGTGCCAGCAGTTACCAGACTAGCGTAATGCAAGAGACCCAGTACTTC. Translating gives CASSYQTSVMQETQYF.